This T cell receptor (beta chain) was captured by sequencing in a study of human T cells and chemical hapten exposure. About the research overall: Per-sample TCR yield variation was attributed mainly to small pooled library volume differences.

Study results and caveats: The study found that DPC sensitization did not change TCRs above 1 in 1000 frequency.

Total RNA extraction was carried out from unfractionated whole blood. Individual cDNA molecules had unique molecular identifiers attached to them by the library. In the authors' workflow: Sampled TCR counts reached a median of approximately 100,000 per sample, with values ranging from roughly 23,224 to 690,600. TCRdb passed the reads through MiXCR, listing each CDR3 protein once. The V and J calls shown here were made by TCRdb, not taken from the authors' results. Among around 120,000 distinct CDR3 sequences listed, about 7.7% were seen once. In its sample, this clonotype was seen many times. The antigen is unknown. The source is a human donor in good health. Some clones in this sample may be carry-over from other donors' samples. The sample was whole blood.

CDR3 nucleotide sequence: TGCGCCAGCAGCCAAGACCGACGGTCCTCTGGAAACACCATATATTTT. Translating gives CASSQDRRSSGNTIYF. The V call is TRBV4-3, the J call TRBJ1-3; D is uncertain. V lost 0 bases, J lost 0 bases, and 9 bases lay in between. The CDR3 runs to 16 residues. Germline V gene sequence: CDR1 LGHNA, CDR2 YSLEER.